By share, the clone carrying this T cell receptor beta chain counts as medium-sized (0.01 to 0.1%). The sample originates from a study of prognosis after radiotherapy for stage I lung cancer. Study summary: It was between 2018 and January 2019 that stage I non-small cell lung cancer patients were enrolled. Tumors proved to be squamous cell carcinoma in 6 or 7 patients and represented adenocarcinoma in about a dozen.

The V gene end was trimmed by 6 bases and the J gene end by 4 bases; junction bases not matched to a gene: 9. The germline CDR1 and CDR2 sequences are SGHRS and YFSETQ. This CDR3 region has 14 residues. Starting from genomic DNA, TCR beta CDR3 was amplified through two-round multiplex PCR. First-round PCR amplification was performed with primers specific to each TRBV and TRBJ gene. MiXCR was run by TCRdb on the multiplex PCR reads, yielding one entry per CDR3 protein. The sample contains 27,000 or so distinct CDR3 sequences, around 38% of which appear only once. At both of two time points, roughly 6.3 milliliters of peripheral blood were drawn.

The genes are TRBV5-1 and TRBJ1-2; 7 nucleotides align to TRBD1. The origin of this receptor is a donor aged 50 or older with non-small cell lung cancer. The sequencing here drew on PBMCs, taken before or after stereotactic body radiation therapy (not recorded which). CDR3 sequence: CASTPTGDLYGYTF. In nucleotides, the CDR3 is TGCGCCAGCACTCCAACAGGGGACCTCTATGGCTACACCTTC.